This T cell receptor (beta chain) was observed in a study of breast tumors, draining lymph nodes, adjacent tissues. The CDR3 runs 15 residues. Trimming cost V 2 bases and J 5 bases; bases outside gene matches: 3. Germline assignment: CDR1 MDHEN and CDR2 SYDVKM. This clonotype showed up just a few times. Its antigen is as yet unknown. Breast cancer patients provided tissue from their axillary draining lymph nodes. Overall study findings and caveats: Tumor TCR diversity was below lymph nodes but above nontumor tissue.

TCRdb reanalysed the multiplex PCR reads using MiXCR and keeps one entry per CDR3 protein. This table holds under 110,000 distinct CDR3 sequences, about 30% found once. The clonotype originates from a female donor with breast cancer. Some clones in this sample may be carry-over from other donors' samples. The rearrangement links TRBV28 to TRBJ2-5, with 12 positions matching TRBD2. Material: axillary lymph node tissue. CDR3 sequence: CASSLLAGGPETQYF. The CDR3 DNA reads TGTGCCAGCAGTTTACTAGCGGGGGGGCCGGAGACCCAGTACTTC.